This TCR beta chain was found in a study of Tregs in tolerant kidney transplant recipients. The nonmyeloablative bone marrow transplants came from related graft donors, with transient mixed chimerism. On this clone: Its antigen is still unknown.

The ends were cut back, 3 bases at V and 0 bases at J, with 4 bases in the middle. Germline CDR1 and CDR2: SEHNR and FQNEAQ (reference sequence). CDR3 size: 13 residues. Study observations and caveats: Changing PCR primers prevented nucleotide comparison between some patients' samples. This study did not directly address biological reproducibility.

Sequencing was performed with immunoSEQ multiplex PCR; in TCRdb, only in-frame clones are kept and a portion is missing. The sample includes 40,000 to 50,000 clones, around 90% of them seen just once. This sample comprised CD8+ T cells from blood (PBMCs), obtained 12 months after the transplant. This clonotype was sampled from a human patient who received a combined kidney and bone marrow transplant. The graft donor may have given rise to some T cells. The chain couples TRBV7-9 to TRBJ2-3; no clear D gene. This CDR3 reads CASSFPSTDTQYF. CDR3 bases: TGTGCCAGCAGCTTTCCTAGCACAGATACGCAGTATTTT. The entire variable domain, with the rest obtained from reference TRBV7-9 and TRBJ2-3, is as follows: DTGVSQNPRHKITKRGQNVTFRCDPISEHNRLYWYRQTLGQGPEFLTYFQNEAQLEKSRLLSDRFSAERPKGSFSTLEIQRTEQGDSAMYLCASSFPSTDTQYFGPGTRLTVL.